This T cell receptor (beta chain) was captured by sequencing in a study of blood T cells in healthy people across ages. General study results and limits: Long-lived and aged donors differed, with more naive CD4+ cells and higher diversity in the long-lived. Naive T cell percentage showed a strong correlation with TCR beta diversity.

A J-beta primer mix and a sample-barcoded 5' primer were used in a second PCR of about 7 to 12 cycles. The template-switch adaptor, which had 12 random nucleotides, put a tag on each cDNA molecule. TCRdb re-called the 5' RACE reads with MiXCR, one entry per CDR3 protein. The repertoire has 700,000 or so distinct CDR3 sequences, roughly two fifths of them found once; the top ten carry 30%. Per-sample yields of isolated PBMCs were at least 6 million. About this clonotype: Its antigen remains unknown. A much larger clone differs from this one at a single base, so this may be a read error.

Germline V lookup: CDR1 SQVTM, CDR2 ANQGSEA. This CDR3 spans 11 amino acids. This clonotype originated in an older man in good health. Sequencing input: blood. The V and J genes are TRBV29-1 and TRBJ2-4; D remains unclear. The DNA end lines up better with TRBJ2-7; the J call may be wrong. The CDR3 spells CSVVETCEQYF. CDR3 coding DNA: TGCAGCGTTGTCGAGACCTGCGAGCAGTACTTC.